The present entry profiles one T cell receptor (beta chain) with its context. What this receptor recognizes is not known. No much larger clonotype is one base removed from it; base qualities were not supplied. At one collaborating source in Seattle, patients were enrolled during active infection and were followed longitudinally through the course of disease. Collaborating institutions collected whole blood in K2EDTA tubes following their own protocols. Collaborator samples were shipped for TCRbeta analysis as frozen whole blood, isolated PBMCs, or DNA extracted from either sample type. This sample stems from a study of blood T cell repertoires in COVID-19 (TCRdb year 2020). Study-wide context: Samples covering the acute and convalescent phases of COVID-19 were provided by collaborators in the United States, Italy and Spain. The prospective study material was composed of cDNA or gDNA derived from T cells, B-cell-depleted T cells, or PBMCs. Subjects who had been exposed to COVID-19, were actively infected with it, or had recovered from it provided the deeply sampled blood TCRbeta repertoires that made up the dataset. A freely available public database, intended as a resource for researchers studying the immune response to SARS-CoV-2, is where the repertoires were released. Samples came from the ongoing ImmuneRACE study (first 160 participants) plus 1,254 subjects from 6 global collaborators. Sample metadata almost always included a de-identified subject ID, COVID-19 status, age in years and sex. Where available, HLA class I and class II types were taken from metadata supplied by the sample provider and were not determined by assay-based typing.

The germline V gene provides CDR1 SGHDT and CDR2 YYEEEE. The CDR3 spans 16 residues, from the cysteine through the phenylalanine. Only the CDR3 DNA is retained, 48 bases long and in frame from the first base. V loses 0 bases, J loses 2 bases, and the germline ends lie 12 bases apart. Paper-wide results and their limitations: The quantity of clinical and demographic metadata differed by source and by participant and was supplied without curation.

The immunoSEQ Assay, a bias-controlled multiplex PCR, was used to amplify TCRbeta CDR3 regions from genomic DNA. For the original study's pipeline: The number of nucleated cells in each sample was estimated by amplification of reference gene primers within the assay. Sequence reads were collapsed and filtered to measure the absolute abundance of every unique TCRbeta CDR3 rearrangement. For each sample, productive Simpson clonality was calculated as the square root of Simpson's diversity index over productive rearrangements. In TCRdb, the immuneACCESS table is reduced to in-frame sequences with V and J assigned. These tables do not hold every clone; where another copy was compared, an unresolved V gene accounts for under half, and the others remain unexplained. The V and J calls and clone size were taken over from that table, and D and trimming were inferred from the DNA. Counted in this sample were fewer than 450,000 clones; approximately 88% of them appeared once. Roughly 12% of the sample is held by the ten biggest clonotypes.

The chain is assembled from TRBV5-6 and TRBJ1-3; the D gene is possibly TRBD1, with 6 bases matching. This TCR was sampled from a woman aged 50 to 60 with COVID-19, enrolled during active disease. Source material: peripheral blood. The CDR3 reads CASSLVEQGTGNTIYF. The nucleotides are TGTGCCAGCAGCTTGGTTGAGCAGGGGACTGGAAACACCATATATTTT.